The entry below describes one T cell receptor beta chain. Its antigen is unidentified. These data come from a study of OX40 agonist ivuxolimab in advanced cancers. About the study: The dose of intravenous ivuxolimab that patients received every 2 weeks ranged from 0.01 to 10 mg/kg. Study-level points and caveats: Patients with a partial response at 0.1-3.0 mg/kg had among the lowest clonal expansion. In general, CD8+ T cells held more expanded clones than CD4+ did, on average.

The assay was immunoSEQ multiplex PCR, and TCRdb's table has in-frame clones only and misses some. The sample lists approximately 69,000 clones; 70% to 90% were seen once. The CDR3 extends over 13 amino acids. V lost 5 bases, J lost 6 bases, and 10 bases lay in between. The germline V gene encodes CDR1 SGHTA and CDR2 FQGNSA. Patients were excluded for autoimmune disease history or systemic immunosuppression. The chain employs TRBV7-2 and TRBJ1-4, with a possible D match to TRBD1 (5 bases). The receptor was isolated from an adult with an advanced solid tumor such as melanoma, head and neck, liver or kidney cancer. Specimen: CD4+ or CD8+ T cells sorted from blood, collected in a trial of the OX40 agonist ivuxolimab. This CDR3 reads CASSRGGDEKLFF. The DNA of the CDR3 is TGTGCCAGCAGCCGGGGGGGAGATGAAAAACTGTTTTTT.